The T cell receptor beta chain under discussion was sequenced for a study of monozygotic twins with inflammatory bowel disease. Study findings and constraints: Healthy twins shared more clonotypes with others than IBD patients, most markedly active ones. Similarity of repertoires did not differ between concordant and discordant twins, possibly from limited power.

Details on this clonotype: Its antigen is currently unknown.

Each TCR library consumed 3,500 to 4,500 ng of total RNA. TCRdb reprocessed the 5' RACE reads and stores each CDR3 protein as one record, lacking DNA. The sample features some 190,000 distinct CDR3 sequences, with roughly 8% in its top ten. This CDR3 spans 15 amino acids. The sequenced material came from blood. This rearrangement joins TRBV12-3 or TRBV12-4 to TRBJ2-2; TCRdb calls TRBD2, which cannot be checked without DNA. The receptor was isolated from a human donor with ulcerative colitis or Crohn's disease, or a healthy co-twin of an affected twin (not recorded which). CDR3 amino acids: CASSRKGGPTGELFF.